Sequencing of this TCR beta chain was carried out in a study of blood T cells in healthy people across ages (dated by TCRdb to between 2014 and 2017). A note on the overall study: In model experiments, template switching captured roughly one uniquely barcoded TCR beta cDNA molecule for every two T cells. To track age-related changes in TCR beta repertoire diversity, the study relied on deep sequencing normalized with unique cDNA molecular identifiers. Two additional independent replicas of 1 million unique cDNA reads from the same blood draw were analyzed for two donors (one aged 18 to 29 and one aged 80 or older). Donors were grouped into four age groups: young (average approximately 15 years), middle-aged (about 40), aged (over 55) and long-lived (about 82). Donors of different ages were randomly distributed across sequencing lanes to avoid experimental bias. Summary of the overall study and its limitations: The long-lived group showed more naive CD4+ T cells, fewer expanded clones and increased TCR diversity than the aged group, suggesting age selection. As age increased, observed TCR beta diversity per million T cells dropped in a roughly linear way, and a significant reduction was already evident by age around 41. Because profiling used bulk unsorted PBMCs, naive and antigen-experienced compartments could not be compared conclusively. Total diversity estimates from one million sequenced T cells were considered lower bounds and underestimates. The percentage of naive T cells measured by flow cytometry correlated strongly with observed TCR beta diversity. Because donor CMV infection status was unknown, age-related changes in expanded clonotypes were potentially confounded.

Reading from cysteine to phenylalanine, the CDR3 counts 12 amino acids. Only the CDR3 portion is preserved as DNA: 36 bases, with reading frame beginning at the first base. Trimming removed 5 bases from V and 3 bases from J, leaving 7 bases between the germline ends. The donors were a few dozen Caucasian individuals from Russia, aged roughly 6 to 100 years, who were systemically healthy. Each donor gave approximately 9.4 milliliters of peripheral blood, drawn into EDTA-treated Vacutainer tubes. Ficoll-Paque density-gradient centrifugation was used to isolate PBMCs, with at least 7 million per sample. Trizol reagent was used to extract total RNA from PBMCs, with at least 6 micrograms per sample. Naive CD45RAhigh/CD27high T cell percentages were measured by flow cytometry on a PBMC aliquot from every donor. The sample holds one count of this clonotype. This clone's antigen is unknown. The input lacks base qualities; no much larger clone sits a single base away. One read offers little support.

Receptor amplification or capture employed 5' RACE. The instrument was an Illumina HiSeq 2500. The second PCR ran for about 7 to 11 cycles and used a J-beta primer mix along with a sample-barcoded 5' primer. Each TCR beta cDNA molecule received a unique molecular identifier from a template-switch 5' adaptor carrying 12 random nucleotides. At least 3 million CDR3-containing paired-end reads were obtained from each sample. First-strand cDNA was synthesized from all RNA with the Mint cDNA synthesis kit, primed by a TRBC-specific oligonucleotide. After uracil-DNA glycosylase treatment, a first 18-cycle PCR used universal primers M1SS and BC2_uni_R on all cDNA. Turning to the authors' computational methods: Each sample was normalized by randomly selecting 1 million high-quality reads, each carrying a distinct molecular identifier. Reads with shared molecular identifiers were discarded instead of being binned into consensus sequences. MiTCR, set to a Q25 quality threshold and the strictest error-elimination algorithm, was used for CDR3 identification, clonotype clustering and error correction. A nonparametric unseen species model with Euler transformation was used to estimate lower-bound total TCR beta diversity. TCRdb redid the processing of the public reads, applying fastp at Q25 and MiXCR, and retained in-frame beta chains. Under each unique CDR3 protein, matching rows form one entry showing the most common genes and DNA. These V and J calls rely on TCRdb rather than the paper's analysis. This sample gives fewer than 2,000,000 distinct CDR3 sequences in total; about 31% of them show up just once. The top ten clones comprise approximately 10% of the sample.

The sequencing sample was made of blood. The rearrangement joined TRBV12-3 or TRBV12-4 to TRBJ1-2, with no reliable assignment of the D segment. The receptor's source is a woman in her twenties or thirties in good health. CDR3 loop: CASSTVYYGYTF. In nucleotides, the sequence is TGTGCCAGCAGTACAGTGTACTATGGCTACACCTTC.